This is a list of T cell receptor beta chains from one sample in a study of blood T cell repertoires in COVID-19. Generated by immunoSEQ multiplex PCR, the TCRdb table keeps only in-frame clones and is missing some. The sample holds 50,000 to 65,000 clones, roughly 90% seen once. Sequencing was carried out using peripheral blood. The source is a man aged 45-60 years with active COVID-19. CDR3s include the opening cysteine and the closing phenylalanine or tryptophan. Each record gives: J gene, clone size, V gene, D gene, CDR3 DNA, CDR3 protein. The D gene is left open where the match is weak. Clone sizes are given selectively: once, few, many, or a class where the clone is expanded.

J: TRBJ2-1; size: -; V: TRBV6-5; D: TRBD1; DNA: TGTGCCAGCAGTTGGGACAGCTCCTACAATGAGCAGTTCTTC; CDR3: CASSWDSSYNEQFF
J: TRBJ2-5; size: once; V: TRBV4-2; D: TRBD2; DNA: TGTGCCAGCAGCCAAGGGACTAGCGGGGACAGGCGGCAAGAGACCCAGTACTTC; CDR3: CASSQGTSGDRRQETQYF
J: TRBJ1-4; size: once; V: TRBV7-9; D: -; DNA: TGTGCCAGCAGCTTAGCCCTCGGTGCGACTAATGAAAAACTGTTTTTT; CDR3: CASSLALGATNEKLFF
J: TRBJ1-6; size: -; V: TRBV3-1/TRBV3-2; D: -; DNA: TGTGCCAGCAGCCAAGATAAAGGGGGTTCACCCCTCCACTTT; CDR3: CASSQDKGGSPLHF
J: TRBJ1-2; size: -; V: TRBV19; D: TRBD1; DNA: TGTGCCAGTAGTTTCCTGACAGGGTTGAACTATGGCTACACCTTC; CDR3: CASSFLTGLNYGYTF
J: TRBJ1-1; size: -; V: TRBV6-5; D: -; DNA: TGTGCCAGCAGTTACGGTGGGCTGGGTAGGAACACTGAAGCTTTCTTT; CDR3: CASSYGGLGRNTEAFF
J: TRBJ1-1; size: -; V: TRBV5-6; D: -; DNA: TGTGCCAGCAGCTTAATTCGGAACACTGAAGCTTTCTTT; CDR3: CASSLIRNTEAFF
J: TRBJ1-1; size: -; V: TRBV5-6; D: TRBD1; DNA: TGTGCCAGCAGCTTGGGTGTGGGTACAGGGGAATGGAACACTGAAGCTTTCTTT; CDR3: CASSLGVGTGEWNTEAFF
J: TRBJ2-7; size: -; V: TRBV6-2/TRBV6-3; D: -; DNA: TGTGCCAGCAGTTATTCCAACTACGAGCAGTACTTC; CDR3: CASSYSNYEQYF
J: TRBJ1-1; size: -; V: TRBV4-1; D: -; DNA: TGCGCCAGCAGCCAAGATCGTCTCTGGCGGTCCGGGATAATCAATTTCTTT; CDR3: CASSQDRLWRSGIINFF
J: TRBJ1-5; size: -; V: TRBV27; D: -; DNA: TGTGCCAGCAGCTATACGGGGGGAGGGCAGCCCCAGCATTTT; CDR3: CASSYTGGGQPQHF
J: TRBJ1-1; size: -; V: TRBV12-3/TRBV12-4; D: -; DNA: TGTGCCAGCAGTTTCAGGGACACTGAAGCTTTCTTT; CDR3: CASSFRDTEAFF
J: TRBJ2-1; size: -; V: TRBV27; D: -; DNA: TGTGCCAGCAGTCCCGACAGTTTCTCCTACAATGAGCAGTTCTTC; CDR3: CASSPDSFSYNEQFF
J: TRBJ1-2; size: once; V: TRBV5-6; D: -; DNA: TGTGCCAGCAGCTTAGTCGACAGGCCCGCTAACTATGGCTACACCTTC; CDR3: CASSLVDRPANYGYTF
J: TRBJ2-3; size: -; V: TRBV5-4; D: -; DNA: TGTGCCAGCAGCTTGTTAGTCCAGGGAGGTACAGATACGCAGTATTTT; CDR3: CASSLLVQGGTDTQYF
J: TRBJ1-5; size: -; V: TRBV21-1; D: -; DNA: -; CDR3: CASSKGGDRVGVGNQPQHF
J: TRBJ2-5; size: -; V: TRBV18; D: -; DNA: TGTGCCAGCTCACCACCGACACAAGAGACCCAGTACTTC; CDR3: CASSPPTQETQYF
J: TRBJ2-3; size: -; V: TRBV3-1/TRBV3-2; D: -; DNA: TGTGCCAGCAGAGGGGGACACCCCTACACAGATACGCAGTATTTT; CDR3: CASRGGHPYTDTQYF
J: TRBJ1-1; size: -; V: TRBV3-1/TRBV3-2; D: -; DNA: TGTGCCAGCAGCCAAGATCCCCGGATGTCAGGAGCTTTCTTT; CDR3: CASSQDPRMSGAFF
J: TRBJ1-1; size: -; V: TRBV29-1; D: -; DNA: TGCAGCGTCCAGGGATTGGAGAACACTGAAGCTTTCTTT; CDR3: CSVQGLENTEAFF
J: TRBJ2-2; size: -; V: TRBV29-1; D: -; DNA: TGCAGCGTCGGACAGTTGACCGGGGAGCTGTTTTTT; CDR3: CSVGQLTGELFF
J: TRBJ2-2; size: -; V: TRBV2; D: TRBD1; DNA: TGTGCCAGCAGTTCAGGGGGACGAACCGGGGAGCTGTTTTTT; CDR3: CASSSGGRTGELFF
J: TRBJ2-1; size: -; V: TRBV5-6; D: TRBD2; DNA: TGTGCCAGCAGCGCGGGACTAGCGGAGACCTACAATGAGCAGTTCTTC; CDR3: CASSAGLAETYNEQFF
J: TRBJ2-3; size: -; V: TRBV3-1/TRBV3-2; D: TRBD2; DNA: TGTGCCAGCAGCCGGCCCAGGAGCGGGGGGTTAGATACGCAGTATTTT; CDR3: CASSRPRSGGLDTQYF
J: TRBJ2-5; size: -; V: TRBV18; D: -; DNA: TGTGCCAGCTCACCCGGAGTAGGTGAGACCCAGTACTTC; CDR3: CASSPGVGETQYF
J: TRBJ2-7; size: -; V: TRBV5-1; D: TRBD2; DNA: TGCGCCAGCAGCGAACGAGCGGGGGACGAGCAGTACTTC; CDR3: CASSERAGDEQYF
J: TRBJ2-2; size: -; V: TRBV5-1; D: TRBD2; DNA: TGCGCCAGCAGCTTTTGGGCTAGCGGGGTAAACACCGGGGAGCTGTTTTTT; CDR3: CASSFWASGVNTGELFF
J: TRBJ1-1; size: -; V: TRBV10-3; D: -; DNA: TGTGCCATCAGTGAGGGCAGGGCGAACACTGAAGCTTTCTTT; CDR3: CAISEGRANTEAFF
J: TRBJ2-1; size: -; V: TRBV2; D: -; DNA: TGTGCCAGCAGCGGGGGACGGACCAACAATGAGCAGTTCTTC; CDR3: CASSGGRTNNEQFF
J: TRBJ2-7; size: -; V: TRBV9; D: TRBD1; DNA: TGTGCCAGCAGCGCGACAGGGACCACCTACGAGCAGTACTTC; CDR3: CASSATGTTYEQYF
J: TRBJ2-3; size: -; V: TRBV7-2; D: TRBD2; DNA: TGTGCCAGCAGCTCCTTTCGAAGCGGGGGGCTGGATACGCAGTATTTT; CDR3: CASSSFRSGGLDTQYF
J: TRBJ2-7; size: -; V: TRBV30; D: TRBD2; DNA: TGTGCCTGGATGACTAGCGCGGGCCCGAGGTACTTC; CDR3: CAWMTSAGPRYF
J: TRBJ1-4; size: -; V: TRBV6-5; D: -; DNA: TGTGCCAGCAGTTCCGACAGGTTTGGGGGTGAAAAACTGTTTTTT; CDR3: CASSSDRFGGEKLFF
J: TRBJ1-6; size: -; V: TRBV6-5; D: -; DNA: TGTGCCAGCAGCGCGAGCTCCTCACCCCTCCACTTT; CDR3: CASSASSSPLHF
J: TRBJ1-4; size: -; V: TRBV7-7; D: -; DNA: TGTGCCAGCAGCTTAAATCCCGGGGGGAATGAAAAACTGTTTTTT; CDR3: CASSLNPGGNEKLFF
J: TRBJ2-1; size: -; V: TRBV6-2/TRBV6-3; D: TRBD2; DNA: TGTGCCAGCAGCTCAATAACGGGGGGTTCATCCTACAATGAGCAGTTCTTC; CDR3: CASSSITGGSSYNEQFF
J: TRBJ1-3; size: few; V: TRBV14; D: -; DNA: TGTGCCAGCAGCCAAGACACAGGGAGCTCTGGAAACACCATATATTTT; CDR3: CASSQDTGSSGNTIYF
J: TRBJ2-7; size: -; V: TRBV7-8; D: -; DNA: TGTGCCAGCAGCTTAGGGTCCCGGGGGGCCACCTCCTACGAGCAGTACTTC; CDR3: CASSLGSRGATSYEQYF
J: TRBJ2-1; size: once; V: TRBV6-5; D: -; DNA: TGTGCCACCGGGTGGCGGGGTCGGGATGAGCAGTTCTTC; CDR3: CATGWRGRDEQFF
J: TRBJ2-7; size: -; V: TRBV27; D: TRBD2; DNA: TGTGCCAGCAGTACCCGACTAGCGGGGGCCCAGGGGGAGTACTTC; CDR3: CASSTRLAGAQGEYF
J: TRBJ2-7; size: -; V: TRBV27; D: TRBD2; DNA: TGTGCCAGCCGTAGCGGGGGTGATTTCTACGAGCAGTACTTC; CDR3: CASRSGGDFYEQYF
J: TRBJ2-7; size: -; V: TRBV5-1; D: TRBD1; DNA: TGCGCCAGCAGCTTCGCGGGACAGGGCTACGAGCAGTACTTC; CDR3: CASSFAGQGYEQYF
J: TRBJ1-5; size: -; V: TRBV6-2/TRBV6-3; D: -; DNA: TGTGCCAGCAGTTACTCCTTCGGGGATAGCAATCAGCCCCAGCATTTT; CDR3: CASSYSFGDSNQPQHF
J: TRBJ1-3; size: -; V: TRBV9; D: -; DNA: TGTGCCAGCAGCGTACTCGGACAGACTGCTGGAAACACCATATATTTT; CDR3: CASSVLGQTAGNTIYF
J: TRBJ2-1; size: -; V: TRBV30; D: -; DNA: TGTGCCTGGAGTGCCGTTCGACTTGGGGAGCAGTTCTTC; CDR3: CAWSAVRLGEQFF
J: TRBJ1-2; size: -; V: TRBV28; D: -; DNA: TGTGCCAGCAGTTTACCCAACTCCTATGGCTACACCTTC; CDR3: CASSLPNSYGYTF
J: TRBJ1-4; size: -; V: TRBV9; D: TRBD1; DNA: TGTGCCAGCAGCGTAGGGACAGGGGGCATTGAAAAACTGTTTTTT; CDR3: CASSVGTGGIEKLFF
J: TRBJ2-3; size: -; V: TRBV7-2; D: TRBD1; DNA: TGTGCCAGCAGCCGCATGACAGGGGCACTTTCCACGGATACGCAGTATTTT; CDR3: CASSRMTGALSTDTQYF
J: TRBJ1-2; size: -; V: TRBV5-4; D: TRBD1; DNA: TGTGCCAGCAGCTTCCGGGACAGGGGGCCCGGCTACACCTTC; CDR3: CASSFRDRGPGYTF
J: TRBJ1-3; size: -; V: TRBV10-3; D: -; DNA: TGTGCCATCAGCTCCGACAGAGGCCGACGGAACACCATATATTTT; CDR3: CAISSDRGRRNTIYF
J: TRBJ2-2; size: once; V: TRBV3-1/TRBV3-2; D: -; DNA: TGTGCCAGCAGTCGTATAGAAACCGGGGAGCTGTTTTTT; CDR3: CASSRIETGELFF
J: TRBJ2-7; size: -; V: TRBV3-1/TRBV3-2; D: TRBD1; DNA: TGTGCCAGCAGCCAGCCGGGACAGGGTTACGAGCAGTACTTC; CDR3: CASSQPGQGYEQYF
J: TRBJ1-6; size: once; V: TRBV7-9; D: TRBD1; DNA: TGTGCCAGCAGTTCGGGACAGGGGATTTCACCCCTCCACTTT; CDR3: CASSSGQGISPLHF
J: TRBJ2-6; size: -; V: TRBV10-3; D: -; DNA: TGTGCCATCAGTGGCGTCCTCTCTGGGGCCAACGTCCTGACTTTC; CDR3: CAISGVLSGANVLTF
J: TRBJ1-2; size: -; V: TRBV4-3; D: -; DNA: TGCGCCAGCAGCCAAGAGGATCGGGGAGGCGGCTACACCTTC; CDR3: CASSQEDRGGGYTF